The 22 T cell receptor beta chains presented below share a single source sample, sequenced in a study of T-cell reconstitution after alpha-beta-depleted transplantation in children (dated by TCRdb to 2016 to 2017). Libraries came from PCR. Reads for this sample came from an Illumina HiSeq 2500. TCR library preparation used molecular barcoding, with unique molecular identifiers applied to normalize quantification of the TCRbeta repertoire. The raw public reads went through TCRdb reprocessing: fastp at Q25, MiXCR clone calling, in-frame beta chains kept. Records with the same CDR3 protein are collapsed into one entry carrying the most frequent genes and DNA. This sample is represented by hundreds of thousands of distinct CDR3 sequences; 10% of them were singletons. The ten biggest clones cover approximately 2% of the sample. This specimen's treatment or condition label, per the study, means: allogeneic hematopoietic cell transplantation with graft depleted of TCRalphabeta T cells and CD19 B cells.

This specimen was PBMCs, taken before TCRalphabeta/CD19-depleted stem cell transplant. These receptors came from a child aged 2 to 10 with inherited bone marrow failure, due to receive a stem cell transplant.

This chain joins TRBV20-1 and TRBJ2-1; D gene uncertain. Germline loops: CDR1 DFQATT, CDR2 SNEGSKA (reference sequence). V dropped 4 bases and J dropped 6 bases, with 25 bases sitting between them. CDR3 length equals 17 residues. The CDR3 reads CSATKTPAMPYFNEQFF. CDR3 nucleotide sequence: TGCAGTGCTACGAAGACCCCCGCAATGCCCTACTTCAATGAGCAGTTCTTC.

Regarding this clonotype: A much bigger clone sits one base away, suggesting this may be a read error. Since no conserved phenylalanine or tryptophan closes the CDR3, a read error is the likely cause. The CDR3 nucleotides are TGTGCCAGCAGTCCCGTCGTGGGGAGTAACTATGGCTACACCGTC. Translating it yields CASSPVVGSNYGYTV. The chain carries TRBV27 and TRBJ1-2, with D hard to call. Trimming took 5 bases from V and 1 from J, leaving 14 bases between them. Germline CDR1 reads MNHEY; CDR2 reads SMNVEV (reference sequence). The CDR3 covers 15 residues.

The rearrangement uses TRBV5-1 and TRBJ1-4; D not resolved. Germline CDR1 reads SGHRS; CDR2 reads YFSETQ. CDR3 length equals 14 residues. Trimming took off 0 bases at V and 6 bases at J, with 9 bases between the two ends. This chain's CDR3 is CASSLDLTDEKLFF. The DNA of the CDR3 is TGCGCCAGCAGCTTGGACCTCACCGATGAAAAACTGTTTTTT. Together with reference TRBV5-1 and TRBJ1-4, the CDR3 gives the full variable domain: KAGVTQTPRYLIKTRGQQVTLSCSPISGHRSVSWYQQTPGQGLQFLFEYFSETQRNKGNFPGRFSGRQFSNSRSEMNVSTLELGDSALYLCASSLDLTDEKLFFGSGTQLSVL.

At least ten counts were recorded for this clonotype. This rearrangement joins TRBV29-1 to TRBJ2-7; no definite D call. Trimming removed 1 base from V and 0 bases from J, with 7 bases in between. The CDR3 contains 13 residues. The V gene's germline CDR1 is SQVTM and CDR2 ANQGSEA. The CDR3 DNA follows: TGCAGCGTTGAAGCGCCAATCTCCTACGAGCAGTACTTC. Translating gives CSVEAPISYEQYF.

At least ten counts were recorded for this clonotype. The CDR3 coding sequence is TGTGCCAGCAGTTTCTTCAGCGGTGAAGGCTACGAGCAGTACTTC. Its translation: CASSFFSGEGYEQYF. The rearrangement joins TRBV6-5 to TRBJ2-7; D may be TRBD2 (5 bases). The CDR3 consists of 15 residues. Germline-derived CDR1 and CDR2 are MNHEY and SVGAGI. The V gene lost 4 bases and the J gene lost 3 bases, with 16 bases spanning the gap.

The J gene is TRBJ1-5, the V gene TRBV3-1; D remains unclear. This CDR3 has 14 amino acids. The germline gives CDR1 LGHDT, CDR2 YNNKEL (reference sequence). With 0 bases removed from V and 6 bases from J, the gap between germline ends came to 9 bases. CDR3 protein: CASSQEVTAQPQHF. CDR3 DNA: TGTGCCAGCAGCCAAGAGGTAACGGCTCAGCCCCAGCATTTT.

The sample holds many counts of this clonotype. The chain combines TRBV7-8 with TRBJ2-3; 7 positions match TRBD2. The CDR3 has 16 amino acids. Trimming took 2 bases from V and 6 from J; bases not matched to a gene: 11. Germline V gene data show CDR1 as SGHVS and CDR2 as FQNEAQ. CDR3 sequence: CASSLRLGGSTDTQYF. Written as DNA, the CDR3 is TGTGCCAGCAGCTTAAGGTTGGGCGGGAGTACTGATACGCAGTATTTT.

This clonotype was seen a handful of times. This chain links TRBV7-9 with TRBJ2-7; 8 bases agree with TRBD2. V lost 4 bases and J lost 2; bases outside the gene matches: 7. The germline V gene has CDR1 SEHNR and CDR2 FQNEAQ (reference sequence). The CDR3 length is 15 residues. CDR3 sequence (DNA): TGTGCCAGCAGCTCGACTAGCGAGCACCCCTACGAGCAGTACTTC. It yields the protein CASSSTSEHPYEQYF. Variable domain in full (rest from reference TRBV7-9 and TRBJ2-7): DTGVSQNPRHKITKRGQNVTFRCDPISEHNRLYWYRQTLGQGPEFLTYFQNEAQLEKSRLLSDRFSAERPKGSFSTLEIQRTEQGDSAMYLCASSSTSEHPYEQYFGPGTRLTVT.

This clonotype has ten or more counts. The rearrangement joins TRBV4-3 to TRBJ1-1, with D hard to call. Germline lookup yields CDR1 LGHNA and CDR2 YSLEER. The V gene lost 4 bases and the J gene lost 0 bases, with 12 bases spanning the gap. CDR3 length: 15 residues. As DNA, the CDR3 is TGCGCCAGCAGCCTGGAATACAATATGAACACTGAAGCTTTCTTT. It translates to CASSLEYNMNTEAFF.

This clonotype occurred many times. V is TRBV27 and J is TRBJ2-2; possibly TRBD1 or TRBD2 for D (6 bases each). Germline V gives CDR1 MNHEY, CDR2 SMNVEV (reference sequence). The CDR3 covers 17 residues. With 5 bases removed from V and 2 bases from J, the gap between germline ends came to 18 bases. The CDR3 bases are TGTGCCAGCAGTCCCCTCGACAGGACTATTAACACCGGGGAGCTGTTTTTT. Protein: CASSPLDRTINTGELFF.

A word on this clonotype: A much larger clone lies a single base off, so this may be a read error. The chain joins TRBV12-3 or TRBV12-4 to TRBJ1-2; no definite D call. V dropped 0 bases and J dropped 4 bases, with 12 bases sitting between them. CDR3 size: 15 residues. The CDR3 is CASSLARAARYGYTF. In nucleotides, the CDR3 is TGTGCCAGCAGTTTAGCGCGGGCAGCGCGCTATGGCTACACCTTC.

The gene calls are TRBV19 and TRBJ2-1; tentative D call: TRBD1 (6 bases). This CDR3 region has 16 residues. The ends were cut back, 3 bases at V and 0 bases at J, with 12 bases in the middle. Germline CDR1 reads LNHDA; CDR2 reads SQIVND (reference sequence). The CDR3 loop is CASSMGHPSSYNEQFF. CDR3 sequence (DNA): TGTGCCAGTAGTATGGGACACCCAAGCTCCTACAATGAGCAGTTCTTC.

This chain links TRBV19 with TRBJ1-4; no firm D call. The CDR3 loop spans 14 amino acids. Trimming removed 4 bases at V and 0 bases at J, with 6 bases between. CDR1 and CDR2 from the germline V gene are LNHDA and SQIVND (reference sequence). The CDR3 is CASSTAATNEKLFF. CDR3 DNA: TGTGCCAGTAGTACGGCAGCAACTAATGAAAAACTGTTTTTT.

In this sample, this clonotype turned up a few times. The CDR3 sequence: CSALSLAGVHIYNEQFF. In nucleotides, the CDR3 is TGCAGTGCCCTTTCCCTAGCGGGTGTTCATATATACAATGAGCAGTTCTTC. The chain uses TRBV20-1 and TRBJ2-1; 8 bases line up with TRBD2. V lost 6 bases, J lost 4 bases, and 17 bases stayed unmatched. The CDR3 covers 17 residues. Germline V CDR1 and CDR2: DFQATT, SNEGSKA (reference sequence).

In its sample, this clonotype was seen a few times. The chain recombines TRBV12-3 or TRBV12-4 with TRBJ1-2; 8 bases map to TRBD1. This CDR3 comprises 15 residues. After removal of 5 bases from V and 3 bases from J, the junction contained 8 bases not matched to a gene. The CDR3 is CASSTRQGRYYGYTF. The DNA of the CDR3 is TGTGCCAGCAGTACCCGACAGGGGCGCTACTATGGCTACACCTTC.

Many counts were recorded for this clonotype. The V call is TRBV6-1, the J call TRBJ2-7; 11 bases fit TRBD2. This CDR3 has 16 residues. V dropped 2 bases and J dropped 4; count of bases not matched to a gene: 7. Germline CDR1 and CDR2: MNHNS and SASEGT. The CDR3 nucleotides are TGTGCCAGCAGTGAAACCCCGGGACTAGCGGTATACGAGCAGTACTTC. This sequence encodes CASSETPGLAVYEQYF.

This clonotype was observed at least ten times. The gene calls are TRBV7-2 and TRBJ2-7; no firm D call. The CDR3 loop spans 15 amino acids. V shed 2 bases and J shed 0 bases, with 11 bases lying between them. Per germline, CDR1 SGHTA and CDR2 FQGNSA. Here the CDR3 reads CASSLMDLSSYEQYF. Written as DNA, the CDR3 is TGTGCCAGCAGCTTAATGGATTTAAGCTCCTACGAGCAGTACTTC.

This clonotype has a count of ten or more. The J gene is TRBJ2-2, the V gene TRBV12-3 or TRBV12-4; 14 bases are shared with TRBD2. Trimming cost V 7 bases and J 4 bases; bases outside gene matches: 5. The CDR3 sequence is 16 residues long. The CDR3 nucleotides read TGTGCCAGCAATCCGGGACTAGCGGGAGCCACCGGGGAGCTGTTTTTT. Its translation: CASNPGLAGATGELFF.

This clonotype was observed many times. The chain employs TRBV25-1 and TRBJ1-6; no reliable D call. CDR1 is MGHDK, CDR2 SYGVNS, per germline. Trimming left V 2 bases short and J 17 bases short, with 16 bases between. This CDR3 has 13 residues. The CDR3 loop reads CASSERERAGIHF. The CDR3 bases are TGTGCCAGCAGTGAAAGGGAGCGGGCAGGCATCCACTTT. Full variable domain (remainder filled in from reference TRBV25-1 and TRBJ1-6): EADIYQTPRYLVIGTGKKITLECSQTMGHDKMYWYQQDPGMELHLIHYSYGVNSTEKGDLSSESTVSRIRTEHFPLTLESARPSHTSQYLCASSERERAGIHFGNGTRLTVT.

V usage is TRBV7-2 and J usage is TRBJ1-5; D is undetermined. The CDR3 contains 15 residues. The V and J ends lost 4 bases and 0 bases respectively, with 10 bases between them. The germline V gene encodes CDR1 SGHTA and CDR2 FQGNSA. The DNA of the CDR3 is TGTGCCAGCAGCTCAATAAGCAATAGCAATCAGCCCCAGCATTTT. Its translation: CASSSISNSNQPQHF. The full variable domain, in which reference TRBV7-2 and TRBJ1-5 provide the parts outside the CDR3, is GAGVSQSPSNKVTEKGKDVELRCDPISGHTALYWYRQSLGQGLEFLIYFQGNSAPDKSGLPSDRFSAERTGGSVSTLTIQRTQQEDSAVYLCASSSISNSNQPQHFGDGTRLSIL.

This clonotype came up a few times. This rearrangement joins TRBV12-3 or TRBV12-4 to TRBJ2-1; 10 bases map to TRBD1. V lost 0 bases and J lost 8; bases outside the gene matches: 10. The CDR3 runs to 17 residues. For the CDR3, the DNA is TGTGCCAGCAGTTTAGCGCTATGGGACAGGGGAGGCGATGAGCAGTTCTTC. It specifies CASSLALWDRGGDEQFF.

The sample holds many counts of this clonotype. The chain joins TRBV7-9 to TRBJ1-1; D is unresolved. The CDR3 is 15 residues long. Trimming shortened V by 0 bases and J by 5 bases, and 13 bases separated the two germline ends. From germline, CDR1 is SEHNR and CDR2 FQNEAQ (reference sequence). This chain's CDR3 is CASSLAFTVGTEAFF. The CDR3, as DNA: TGTGCCAGCAGCTTAGCTTTTACAGTTGGGACTGAAGCTTTCTTT.